The 5 T cell receptor beta chains below all came from one sample that was sequenced in a study of blood T cell repertoires in COVID-19. Clones were read by immunoSEQ multiplex PCR, and TCRdb kept only the in-frame ones, dropping some. This sample has roughly 120,000 clones, with roughly 87% found just once. The material sequenced was peripheral blood. The source of these receptors is a human donor in a cohort sampled during active COVID-19.

This rearrangement joins TRBV7-6 to TRBJ1-2, with D hard to call. The CDR3 is 18 amino acids. Per the germline V gene, CDR1 is SGHVS and CDR2 is FNYEAQ. V was shortened by 2 bases and J by 0 bases, with 19 bases between the two germline ends. The CDR3 sequence is CASSLRSHSAGSNYGYTF. The CDR3 bases are TGTGCCAGCAGCTTACGGTCCCACTCGGCGGGATCTAACTATGGCTACACCTTC. Full variable domain (outside the CDR3, taken from reference TRBV7-6 and TRBJ1-2): GAGVSQSPRYKVTKRGQDVALRCDPISGHVSLYWYRQALGQGPEFLTYFNYEAQQDKSGLPNDRFSAERPEGSISTLTIQRTEQRDSAMYRCASSLRSHSAGSNYGYTFGSGTRLTVV.

This chain joins TRBV10-3 and TRBJ2-5, with D perhaps TRBD1 (9 bases). CDR1 and CDR2 (germline): ENHRY, SYGVKD. V was trimmed by 10 bases and J by 5 bases, leaving 17 bases between them. The CDR3 totals 13 residues. In DNA form, the CDR3 reads TGTGCCAGCAGCGGGGGACAGGGCGAGACCCAGTACTTC. Its translation is CASSGGQGETQYF.

The CDR3 DNA is TGTGCCAGCAGTCGAGGACTAGCGGGGGGCACAGATACGCAGTATTTT. Its protein product is CASSRGLAGGTDTQYF. The gene calls are TRBV6-2 or TRBV6-3 and TRBJ2-3; 13 bases line up with TRBD2. V trimming: 5 bases; J trimming: 1 base; junction bases outside the gene matches: 3. The CDR3 spans 16 residues. Germline V CDR1 and CDR2: MNHEY, SVGEGT.

This chain links TRBV28 with TRBJ1-5; D possibly corresponds to TRBD1 (5 bases). CDR1 and CDR2 (germline): MDHEN, SYDVKM. Trimming removed 3 bases at V and 0 bases at J, with 12 bases between. The CDR3 has 16 amino acids. CDR3 sequence: CASSLLNQGSNQPQHF. The CDR3 DNA reads as TGTGCCAGCAGTTTGTTAAATCAGGGTAGCAATCAGCCCCAGCATTTT.

The chain employs TRBV21-1 and TRBJ2-7; the table's D call TRBD1 went unverified against the DNA. TRBV21-1 is annotated as a pseudogene. This CDR3 contains 20 residues. The DNA of the CDR3 is TGTGCCAGCAGCAACTGGTGGGGACCCAGGACAGGGTTAGGAGCCTACGAGCAGTACTTC. Amino acids: CASSNWWGPRTGLGAYEQYF.